These 28 T cell receptor beta chains came from one sample sequenced in a study of T-cell memory formation after mild COVID-19. MiXCR, run by TCRdb on the 5' RACE reads, gives a single entry per CDR3 protein. The sample yields about 260,000 distinct CDR3 sequences, 15% to 20% seen once. What was sequenced was PBMCs or a T cell subset sorted from them (not recorded which). These receptors came from a man aged 18 to 29 who had mild COVID-19 (a few samples of this study predate the infection). Cell type and time point are not known.

The V gene is TRBV28, the J gene TRBJ1-1; the D is unclear. The CDR3 runs to 13 residues. Germline CDR1 reads MDHEN; CDR2 reads SYDVKM. The V and J ends lost 6 bases and 3 bases respectively, with 11 bases between them. CDR3 DNA: TGTGCCAGCAGAACTACAGACTACACTGAAGCTTTCTTT. As protein: CASRTTDYTEAFF.

This clonotype was seen a few times. The CDR3, as DNA: TGCGCCAGCAGCTCGGAGCTAAACAGGGGGCGGGATGGCTACACCTTC. Encoded protein: CASSSELNRGRDGYTF. V gene TRBV5-1 combines with J gene TRBJ1-2, with 9 bases that match TRBD1. The V gene's germline CDR1 is SGHRS and CDR2 YFSETQ. J gave up 6 bases and V 3 bases, and 12 bases lay outside the gene matches. This CDR3 has 16 residues.

At least ten counts were recorded for this clonotype. The chain joins TRBV7-2 to TRBJ2-7; 9 bases line up with TRBD1. CDR1 is SGHTA, CDR2 FQGNSA, per germline. CDR3 length: 14 amino acids. J gave up 2 bases and V 5 bases, and 4 bases lay outside the gene matches. The CDR3 DNA is TGTGCCAGCAGCGCAACAGGGGGCGCCTACGAGCAGTACTTC. Amino acids: CASSATGGAYEQYF.

The J gene is TRBJ1-5, the V gene TRBV2; D remains unclear. V lost 6 bases and J 4 bases, leaving 4 bases between the germline ends. Germline-derived CDR1 and CDR2 are SNHLY and FYNNEI. The CDR3 length is 11 residues. This CDR3 is CASRLNQPQHF. CDR3 nucleotide sequence: TGTGCCAGCAGATTAAATCAGCCCCAGCATTTT.

J is TRBJ2-1 and V is TRBV4-2; TRBD1 is a possible D gene (5 bases). Germline V lookup: CDR1 LGHNA, CDR2 YNFKEQ. Trimming removed 3 bases from V and 2 bases from J, with 17 bases in between. The CDR3 sequence is 17 residues long. The CDR3 nucleotides read TGTGCCAGCAGCCAGGCTTGGGAATGGGGCCCCTACAATGAGCAGTTCTTC. Amino acid sequence: CASSQAWEWGPYNEQFF.

The chain has TRBV3-1 and TRBJ1-1; D is unclear. In germline, CDR1 is LGHDT, CDR2 YNNKEL (reference sequence). V lost 8 bases and J 12 bases, leaving 19 bases between the germline ends. The CDR3 extends over 12 amino acids. This CDR3 is CASGQPGSRTFF. In nucleotides, the CDR3 is TGTGCCAGCGGGCAACCGGGATCACGAACTTTCTTT.

This clonotype was detected ten times or more. The CDR3 does not end in the conserved phenylalanine or tryptophan, so this is likely a read error. The DNA is left out, because the CDR3 cannot be placed on it with certainty; the CDR3 is given as TCRdb lists it. The chain is built from TRBV29-1 and TRBJ1-2. Germline CDR1 reads SQVTM; CDR2 reads ANQGSEA. The CDR3 has 10 residues if both end residues are counted. The chain's CDR3 is CSVDSRDFLS.

This clonotype has a handful of counts. The rearrangement joins TRBV6-1 to TRBJ1-2; maybe TRBD1 (6 bases). V lost 2 bases, J lost 2 bases, and 12 bases lay in between. CDR1 is MNHNS and CDR2 is SASEGT in the germline V gene. The CDR3 is 15 residues long. CDR3 sequence reads: CASSENTGSNYGYTF. CDR3 DNA: TGTGCCAGCAGTGAAAATACAGGGTCGAACTATGGCTACACCTTC.

This clonotype has ten or more counts. The chain joins TRBV28 to TRBJ2-1; a weak D match, TRBD2 (6 bases). The CDR3 consists of 17 residues. Germline lookup yields CDR1 MDHEN and CDR2 SYDVKM. The germline V and J ends were trimmed by 1 base and 5 bases, with 18 bases remaining between them. CDR3 DNA: TGTGCCAGCAGTTTATACCCACGCGGGGAAGTAGACAATGAGCAGTTCTTC. Encoded protein: CASSLYPRGEVDNEQFF.

CDR3 nucleotides: TGTGCCAGCAGTGCACAGAGAAACACTGAAGCTTTCTTT. Its protein product is CASSAQRNTEAFF. V is TRBV25-1 and J is TRBJ1-1; D call uncertain. CDR1 MGHDK and CDR2 SYGVNS come from the germline V gene. The CDR3 is 13 residues long. Deletions cut 4 bases from V and 2 bases from J, with 8 bases between.

The chain carries TRBV27 and TRBJ2-5; possible D gene TRBD2, 7 bases. CDR1 and CDR2 from the germline V gene are MNHEY and SMNVEV (reference sequence). With 5 bases removed from V and 4 bases from J, the gap between germline ends came to 11 bases. The CDR3 is made up of 13 amino acids. The CDR3 DNA reads TGTGCCAGCAGTGGGGGGGCCCCAGAGACCCAGTACTTC. It encodes CASSGGAPETQYF.

This clonotype was detected many times. The V gene is TRBV7-2, the J gene TRBJ2-3; D is perhaps TRBD1 or TRBD2 (6 bases each). Germline V gene sequence: CDR1 SGHTA, CDR2 FQGNSA. The CDR3 has 15 amino acids. Deletions cut 5 bases from V and 3 bases from J, with 15 bases between. CDR3 DNA: TGTGCCAGCAGCCCCCCGGGGGCTTATACAGATACGCAGTATTTT. Translated, it gives CASSPPGAYTDTQYF.

This clonotype was seen more than once but under ten times. The CDR3: CASSQETSGVYEQYF. DNA for the CDR3: TGTGCCAGCAGCCAAGAAACTAGCGGGGTCTACGAGCAGTACTTC. The chain employs TRBV4-2 and TRBJ2-7; 10 nucleotides match TRBD2. CDR1 and CDR2 from the germline V gene are LGHNA and YNFKEQ. The CDR3 runs 15 residues. The V gene end was trimmed by 0 bases and the J gene end by 3 bases; junction bases not matched to a gene: 2.

In this sample, this clonotype turned up many times. This chain connects TRBV12-3 or TRBV12-4 to TRBJ2-5, with 14 bases aligning to TRBD2. After removal of 8 bases from V and 7 bases from J, the junction contained 9 bases not matched to a gene. The CDR3 consists of 15 residues. The CDR3 here is CASEGTSGGWGTQYF. The CDR3 DNA sequence: TGTGCCAGCGAAGGGACTAGCGGGGGTTGGGGGACCCAGTACTTC.

This clonotype was observed many times. The chain links TRBV10-2 to TRBJ2-7; unclear D gene. Germline V gives CDR1 WSHSY, CDR2 SAAADI. CDR3 size: 11 residues. V was clipped by 3 bases and J by 6 bases, with 6 bases between them. The CDR3 protein is CASSEGSEQYV. The CDR3 DNA sequence: TGCGCCAGCAGTGAAGGTAGCGAGCAGTACGTC.

The chain is built from TRBV5-5 and TRBJ2-5, with TRBD1 matching over 8 bases. Germline lookup yields CDR1 SGHKS and CDR2 YYEKEE (reference sequence). CDR3 length: 16 residues. J lost 2 bases, V lost 0 bases, and 6 bases had no gene match. The CDR3: CASSLGQGRPQETQYF. CDR3 DNA: TGTGCCAGCAGCTTGGGACAGGGGCGCCCACAAGAGACCCAGTACTTC.

This clonotype was counted only a few times. The V gene is TRBV5-5, the J gene TRBJ1-4; a possible D gene is TRBD1 (5 bases). CDR3 length: 14 residues. Deletions cut 4 bases from V and 7 bases from J, with 14 bases between. In germline, CDR1 is SGHKS, CDR2 YYEKEE (reference sequence). CDR3 loop: CASSLLGAGEKLFF. The CDR3 DNA follows: TGTGCCAGCAGCCTATTAGGGGCTGGTGAAAAACTGTTTTTT.

CDR3 DNA sequence: TGTGCCCTACGGTCCTACGAGCAGTACTTC. Translation gives CALRSYEQYF. This sequence joins TRBV7-9 and TRBJ2-7; D is unclear. This CDR3 contains 10 residues. Germline V gene sequence: CDR1 SEHNR, CDR2 FQNEAQ (reference sequence). Trimming took off 11 bases at V and 1 base at J, with 6 bases between the two ends.

CDR3 in amino acids: CSYRVPATNEKLFF. Written as DNA, the CDR3 is TGCAGTTACAGGGTCCCAGCAACTAATGAAAAACTGTTTTTT. The chain combines TRBV20-1 with TRBJ1-4; D is possibly TRBD1 (6 bases). The CDR3 spans 14 residues. V was trimmed by 8 bases and J by 0 bases, leaving 13 bases between them. CDR1 DFQATT and CDR2 SNEGSKA come from the germline V gene (reference sequence).

This clonotype was seen more than once but under ten times. V gene TRBV11-2 combines with J gene TRBJ2-1, with a weak D call TRBD1 (6 bases). Trimming shortened V by 4 bases and J by 0 bases, and 13 bases separated the two germline ends. This CDR3 is 16 amino acids long. Germline V gives CDR1 SGHAT, CDR2 FQNNGV. Here the CDR3 DNA reads TGTGCCAGCAGCTCTACCAGGGGTGCCTCCTACAATGAGCAGTTCTTC. Amino acid sequence: CASSSTRGASYNEQFF.

For this clonotype: The junction departs from germline at one end; a sequencing error may be responsible. The chain joins TRBV5-1 to TRBJ1-1, with D possibly matching TRBD1 (5 bases). The CDR3 consists of 14 residues. CDR1 and CDR2 (germline): SGHRS, YFSETQ. CDR3 in amino acids: CDSSFRGSNTEAFF. The CDR3 DNA reads as TGCGACAGCAGCTTTCGGGGGTCGAACACTGAAGCTTTCTTT.

V is TRBV12-3 or TRBV12-4 and J is TRBJ2-5; a weak D match, TRBD2 (5 bases). The CDR3 runs 14 residues. V was trimmed by 5 bases and J by 4 bases, leaving 14 bases between them. The CDR3, as DNA: TGTGCCAGCAGTCCTACTAGGACGTCAGAGACCCAGTACTTC. Protein: CASSPTRTSETQYF.

The chain couples TRBV11-2 to TRBJ2-1; D is uncertain. With 3 bases removed from V and 4 bases from J, the gap between germline ends came to 7 bases. This CDR3 has 13 amino acids. Germline V CDR1 and CDR2: SGHAT, FQNNGV. CDR3 region: CASSFTTYNEQFF. CDR3 bases: TGTGCCAGCAGCTTTACAACTTACAATGAGCAGTTCTTC.

This clonotype came up a few times. The chain joins TRBV4-3 to TRBJ1-3; D call uncertain. The CDR3 runs 12 residues. The germline gives CDR1 LGHNA, CDR2 YSLEER. V lost 0 bases and J 9 bases, leaving 6 bases between the germline ends. DNA for the CDR3: TGCGCCAGCAGCCAAGAGTCTCGCACCATATATTTT. Protein product: CASSQESRTIYF.

This chain connects TRBV12-5 to TRBJ2-2; 7 nucleotides align to TRBD2. The CDR3 runs 13 residues. CDR1 and CDR2 from the germline V gene are LGHNT and FRNRAP. The V segment lost 5 bases and the J segment 8 bases; nucleotides outside the gene matches: 5. CDR3 residues: CASGPPGGGELFF. The CDR3 DNA reads TGTGCTAGTGGTCCCCCGGGGGGAGGGGAGCTGTTTTTT. Full variable domain (outside the CDR3, taken from reference TRBV12-5 and TRBJ2-2): DARVTQTPRHKVTEMGQEVTMRCQPILGHNTVFWYRQTMMQGLELLAYFRNRAPLDDSGMPKDRFSAEMPDATLATLKIQPSEPRDSAVYFCASGPPGGGELFFGEGSRLTVL.

The chain links TRBV21-1 to TRBJ2-7; the table's D call, TRBD2, has no DNA check behind it. TRBV21-1 is a pseudogene locus. This CDR3 has 17 residues. The CDR3 DNA follows: TGTGCCAGCAGCAAAGCGCTGGCTAGCGGGAGCTCCTACGAGCAGTACGTC. Its protein is CASSKALASGSSYEQYV.

The chain joins TRBV15 to TRBJ1-1; the match to TRBD1 covers 7 bases. Germline V gene sequence: CDR1 LNHNV, CDR2 YYDKDF (reference sequence). V dropped 3 bases and J dropped 1; count of bases not matched to a gene: 5. This CDR3 has 15 residues. The CDR3 reads CATSRKQGWNTEAFF. CDR3 bases: TGTGCCACCAGCAGGAAACAGGGGTGGAACACTGAAGCTTTCTTT.

This sequence joins TRBV12-3 or TRBV12-4 and TRBJ2-1; D is uncertain. The germline V and J ends were trimmed by 6 bases and 15 bases, with 15 bases remaining between them. This CDR3 contains 11 residues. The CDR3 coding sequence is TGTGCCAGCAGGGACCTGGCTGGGCTGTTCTTC. This translates into CASRDLAGLFF.